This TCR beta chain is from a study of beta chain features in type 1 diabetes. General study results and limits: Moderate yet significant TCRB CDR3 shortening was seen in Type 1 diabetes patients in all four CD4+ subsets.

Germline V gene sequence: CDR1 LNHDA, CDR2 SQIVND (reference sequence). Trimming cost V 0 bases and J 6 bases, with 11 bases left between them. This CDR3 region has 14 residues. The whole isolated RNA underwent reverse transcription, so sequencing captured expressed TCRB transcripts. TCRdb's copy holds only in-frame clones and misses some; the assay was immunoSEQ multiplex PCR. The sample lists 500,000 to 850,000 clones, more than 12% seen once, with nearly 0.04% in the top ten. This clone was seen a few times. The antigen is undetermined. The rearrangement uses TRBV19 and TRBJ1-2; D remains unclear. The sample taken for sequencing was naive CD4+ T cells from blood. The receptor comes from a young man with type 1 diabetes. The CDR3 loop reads CASSIDPNGNGYTF. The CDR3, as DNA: TGTGCCAGTAGTATAGATCCTAACGGGAATGGCTACACCTTC.